This paragraph covers one TCR beta chain sequence. Its target is not known. The sample belongs to a study of PD-1 blockade in mismatch repair-deficient tumors. Study observations and caveats: Tumor-resident clones, often absent from pretreatment blood, expanded after pembrolizumab and then contracted.

PCR or immunohistochemistry showed mismatch repair deficiency in every enrolled patient. TCRs were sequenced from a few patients responding to pembrolizumab. CDR1 and CDR2 (germline): LNHDA, SQIVND (reference sequence). This CDR3 has 14 residues. The ends lost 5 bases at V and 2 bases at J; junction bases unmatched: 2. Sequenced by immunoSEQ multiplex PCR; TCRdb stores in-frame clones only, minus some. The sample consists of roughly 37,000 clones, 65% to 85% of them appearing once. The rearrangement uses TRBV19 and TRBJ2-2; 7 nucleotides align to TRBD2. Sample: PBMCs, taken around 40 weeks after starting pembrolizumab. This receptor was identified in an adult with mismatch repair-deficient cancer. CDR3 loop: CASSWDYNTGELFF. CDR3 nucleotide sequence: TGTGCCAGTAGTTGGGACTACAACACCGGGGAGCTGTTTTTT.